Each of the 5 T cell receptor beta chains below was sequenced from the same sample in a study of blood T cell repertoires in COVID-19 (dated by TCRdb to 2019 to 2021). The library was built by means of the immunoSEQ multiplex PCR assay. TCRdb provides this immuneACCESS table in a form limited to in-frame rearrangements. Some clones are lacking; in checked studies, under half of them reflect an unresolved V gene, and why the rest are absent is not known. The sample table records around 220,000 clones; about 86% of these occur just once. The ten most abundant clones make up about 10% of the sample. Sequencing was carried out using peripheral blood. The receptors shown here come from a woman in her forties or fifties with COVID-19, enrolled during active disease.

The chain is built from TRBV7-9 and TRBJ2-6; D uncertain. This CDR3 is 15 amino acids long. Deletions cut 1 base from V and 2 bases from J, with 6 bases between. Germline V gene lookup returns CDR1 SEHNR and CDR2 FQNEAQ (reference sequence). This chain's CDR3 is CASSLGPAGANVLTF. The CDR3 DNA reads as TGTGCCAGCAGCTTAGGTCCCGCTGGGGCCAACGTCCTGACTTTC.

The gene calls are TRBV19 and TRBJ1-5, with 7 bases matching TRBD1. Germline lookup yields CDR1 LNHDA and CDR2 SQIVND (reference sequence). This CDR3 has 16 amino acids. Trimming cost V 3 bases and J 2 bases; bases outside gene matches: 7. This CDR3 reads CASSIGTGTGNQPQHF. As DNA, the CDR3 is TGTGCCAGTAGTATCGGGACTGGGACAGGCAATCAGCCCCAGCATTTT.

The chain carries TRBV21-1 and TRBJ2-2; whether TRBD2, the table's D call, matches the DNA was not checked. TRBV21-1 is shown as a pseudogene. This CDR3 contains 17 residues. The CDR3 loop reads CASSSGGAGVNTGELFF. The CDR3, as DNA: TGTGCCAGCAGCTCTGGGGGCGCGGGGGTGAACACCGGGGAGCTGTTTTTT.

A few counts support this clone. The chain recombines TRBV28 with TRBJ1-3; 9 bases line up with TRBD1. V lost 6 bases to trimming and J lost 4 bases; unmatched junction nucleotides: 1. Germline CDR1 reads MDHEN; CDR2 reads SYDVKM. There are 13 residues in the CDR3. CDR3 amino acids: CASRDRGGNTIYF. The CDR3 region has the DNA TGTGCCAGCAGGGACAGGGGAGGAAACACCATATATTTT.

This sequence joins TRBV19 and TRBJ1-3; TRBD1 might be the D (5 bases). The CDR3 covers 15 residues. CDR1 is LNHDA and CDR2 is SQIVND in the germline V gene (reference sequence). Trimming removed 8 bases from V and 1 base from J, with 15 bases in between. The CDR3 nucleotides are TGTGCCAGTGGGGCCAGTGAATTATCTGGAAACACCATATATTTT. Its protein is CASGASELSGNTIYF.